This T cell receptor beta chain was captured in a study of CD8 T cells in ankylosing spondylitis. Libraries for TCR beta were made by quantitative 5'-RACE with molecular barcodes. TCRdb called the 5' RACE reads again in MiXCR, with one record for every CDR3 protein. The data hold some 290,000 distinct CDR3 sequences, with around 18% observed a single time. This clonotype was observed a few times. The ends were cut back, 4 bases at V and 1 base at J, with 11 bases in the middle. This CDR3 has 14 residues. CDR1 and CDR2 (germline): SGDLS, YYNGEE. The TCR originated in a male donor with ankylosing spondylitis or in good health (not recorded which). The sample comprised blood, either unsorted or a sorted T cell fraction (not recorded which). This chain joins TRBV9 and TRBJ2-5; weak D call: TRBD2 (6 bases). DNA of the CDR3: TGTGCCAGCAGCCCTCTAGCGAGCCAAGAGACCCAGTACTTC. The encoded protein is CASSPLASQETQYF.